The 19 T cell receptor beta chains in this list originate from one sample, sequenced in a study of cytomegalovirus exposure and HLA in healthy donors. Primers: 60 Vbeta forward and 13 Jbeta reverse. TCRdb keeps only in-frame clones here, not all; method: immunoSEQ multiplex PCR. Its table lists fewer than 100,000 clones. Sequencing was carried out using PBMCs. The receptors were gathered from a man between 18 and 29 years old in good health and CMV-seropositive.

The gene calls are TRBV12-5 and TRBJ2-7; a possible D gene is TRBD1 (6 bases). CDR1 is LGHNT, CDR2 FRNRAP, per germline. The CDR3 contains 15 residues. V lost 4 bases, J lost 3 bases, and 16 bases lay in between. This CDR3 reads CASGSPPGADYEQYF. The CDR3, as DNA: TGTGCTAGTGGTTCGCCTCCAGGGGCGGACTACGAGCAGTACTTC.

The chain uses TRBV7-2 and TRBJ1-3; D is unclear. CDR1 SGHTA and CDR2 FQGNSA come from the germline V gene. The CDR3 spans 13 residues. V was trimmed by 8 bases and J by 3 bases, leaving 11 bases between them. DNA of the CDR3: TGTGCCAGCTCAGGTACCGGTGGAAACACCATATATTTT. It codes for CASSGTGGNTIYF.

This chain uses TRBV9 with TRBJ2-5, with 10 bases lining up with TRBD2. CDR3 length: 14 amino acids. Germline CDR1 is SGDLS and CDR2 is YYNGEE. The V segment lost 2 bases and the J segment 3 bases; nucleotides outside the gene matches: 1. CDR3 protein: CASSVGLAEETQYF. Written as DNA, the CDR3 is TGTGCCAGCAGCGTCGGACTAGCGGAAGAGACCCAGTACTTC.

This chain links TRBV5-1 with TRBJ1-6; 9 bases match TRBD1. CDR3 length: 13 residues. Germline CDR1 is SGHRS and CDR2 is YFSETQ. V shed 7 bases, J shed 10 bases, and the junction held 6 bases outside the gene matches. This CDR3 is CASGDRERSPLHF. CDR3 nucleotides: TGCGCCAGCGGGGACAGGGAGAGATCACCCCTCCACTTT. The whole variable domain, filled in from reference TRBV5-1 and TRBJ1-6, reads KAGVTQTPRYLIKTRGQQVTLSCSPISGHRSVSWYQQTPGQGLQFLFEYFSETQRNKGNFPGRFSGRQFSNSRSEMNVSTLELGDSALYLCASGDRERSPLHFGNGTRLTVT.

The chain links TRBV15 to TRBJ2-2, with 9 bases identical to TRBD1. Unmatched junction bases numbered 7, after V lost 0 bases and J lost 2 bases. CDR3 length: 18 residues. Germline-derived CDR1 and CDR2 are LNHNV and YYDKDF (reference sequence). The CDR3: CATSRDLRDRANTGELFF. CDR3 in DNA: TGTGCCACCAGCAGAGATCTGAGGGACAGGGCCAACACCGGGGAGCTGTTTTTT.

The chain employs TRBV28 and TRBJ2-5, with TRBD2 identical over 7 bases. The CDR3 extends over 12 amino acids. V lost 5 bases to trimming and J lost 4 bases; unmatched junction nucleotides: 1. Per germline, CDR1 MDHEN and CDR2 SYDVKM. The CDR3 here is CASSGGGETQYF. The CDR3 coding sequence is TGTGCCAGCAGTGGGGGGGGAGAGACCCAGTACTTC.

This sequence joins TRBV14 and TRBJ1-2; D is perhaps TRBD1 (6 bases). Trimming removed 4 bases at V and 4 bases at J, with 16 bases between. Germline V gene data show CDR1 as SGHDN and CDR2 as FVKESK. The CDR3 covers 15 residues. The CDR3 coding sequence is TGTGCCAGCAGCCGAAGGACAGCTCAGCTCTATGGCTACACCTTC. This encodes CASSRRTAQLYGYTF.

This rearrangement joins TRBV6-1 to TRBJ1-2; D is possibly TRBD1 (5 bases). The CDR3 is 11 amino acids. Germline values: CDR1 MNHNS, CDR2 SASEGT. V was trimmed by 10 bases and J by 9 bases, leaving 15 bases between them. CDR3 nucleotide sequence: TGTGCCACCCTGGTCGGGGGACGCTACACCTTC. Residues: CATLVGGRYTF.

The chain is built from TRBV6-5 and TRBJ1-1, with 7 bases fitting TRBD1. CDR3 size: 15 residues. CDR1 is MNHEY and CDR2 is SVGAGI in the germline V gene. V gave up 4 bases and J gave up 3 bases; unmatched junction bases: 8. CDR3 sequence reads: CASSSLTGLDTEAFF. For the CDR3, the DNA is TGTGCCAGCAGTTCCCTGACAGGGTTGGACACTGAAGCTTTCTTT.

The rearrangement joins TRBV2 to TRBJ2-3; 11 bases fit TRBD2. The CDR3 runs to 16 residues. CDR1 is SNHLY, CDR2 FYNNEI, per germline. V lost 6 bases, J lost 1 base, and 6 bases stayed unmatched. The CDR3 spells CASRILAGARTDTQYF. CDR3 nucleotide sequence: TGTGCCAGCAGAATACTAGCGGGAGCCCGCACAGATACGCAGTATTTT.

The chain combines TRBV11-3 with TRBJ2-1; 7 positions match TRBD2. Per germline, CDR1 SGHNT and CDR2 YENEEA. This CDR3 comprises 13 residues. V shed 3 bases and J 6 bases; nucleotides not matched to a gene: 2. The CDR3 reads CASSLGRGNEQFF. The CDR3 DNA reads TGTGCCAGCAGCTTGGGGAGGGGCAATGAGCAGTTCTTC.

The V call is TRBV9, the J call TRBJ1-1; TRBD1 agrees at 8 bases. Trimming cost V 4 bases and J 1 base; bases outside gene matches: 3. Germline V CDR1 and CDR2: SGDLS, YYNGEE. This CDR3 has 14 residues. In DNA, the CDR3 is TGTGCCAGCAGCTCCGGGACAGGGAACACTGAAGCTTTCTTT. Its translation: CASSSGTGNTEAFF.

The chain couples TRBV5-1 to TRBJ2-2, with TRBD2 matching over 8 bases. Germline V gene sequence: CDR1 SGHRS, CDR2 YFSETQ. J gave up 3 bases and V 5 bases, and 3 bases lay outside the gene matches. The CDR3 contains 14 residues. The CDR3 bases are TGCGCCAGCAGGGGAGCGGGGGACACCGGGGAGCTGTTTTTT. Its translation is CASRGAGDTGELFF.

Remarks on this clone: The junction departs from the called germline gene at one end, perhaps through a read error. The chain has TRBV2 and TRBJ1-3, with 8 bases aligning to TRBD1. The V gene's germline CDR1 is SNHLY and CDR2 FYNNEI. The CDR3 has 15 residues. The CDR3 nucleotides read TGTGCCAGCAGCGAAGACAGGGGCCCGCGAAACACCATATATTTT. This gives the protein CASSEDRGPRNTIYF. The full variable domain, its missing parts supplied by reference TRBV2 and TRBJ1-3, is EPEVTQTPSHQVTQMGQEVILRCVPISNHLYFYWYRQILGQKVEFLVSFYNNEISEKSEIFDDQFSVERPDGSNFTLKIRSTKLEDSAMYFCASSEDRGPRNTIYFGEGSWLTVV.

The chain carries TRBV5-6 and TRBJ2-2; 8 nucleotides align to TRBD1. Trimming removed 2 bases from V and 2 bases from J; junction bases left unmatched: 8. This CDR3 is built from 17 residues. The germline gives CDR1 SGHDT, CDR2 YYEEEE. CDR3 sequence reads: CASSFGQGGGNTGELFF. CDR3 nucleotide sequence: TGTGCCAGCAGCTTCGGACAGGGTGGGGGAAACACCGGGGAGCTGTTTTTT. Filled out from reference TRBV5-6 and TRBJ2-2, the complete variable domain reads DAGVTQSPTHLIKTRGQQVTLRCSPKSGHDTVSWYQQALGQGPQFIFQYYEEEERQRGNFPDRFSGHQFPNYSSELNVNALLLGDSALYLCASSFGQGGGNTGELFFGEGSRLTVL.

V and J are TRBV2 and TRBJ1-4; D gene uncertain. V shed 4 bases and J shed 7 bases, with 10 bases lying between them. Germline CDR1 is SNHLY and CDR2 is FYNNEI. This CDR3 has 13 amino acids. CDR3 sequence reads: CASSGEGFEKLFF. Written as DNA, the CDR3 is TGTGCCAGCAGTGGAGAGGGTTTTGAAAAACTGTTTTTT.

CDR3 in amino acids: CASSLVPGSGAYEQYF. The CDR3 bases are TGTGCCAGCAGCTTAGTGCCTGGGTCAGGGGCCTACGAGCAGTACTTC. The V and J genes are TRBV13 and TRBJ2-7; D possibly corresponds to TRBD1 (6 bases). This CDR3 is built from 16 residues. Between the trimmed V and J ends, which lost 1 base and 2 bases, there was a span of 15 bases. Germline CDR1 and CDR2: PRHDT and FYEKMQ (reference sequence).

The chain joins TRBV23-1 to TRBJ1-4; D perhaps matches TRBD1 (6 bases). TRBV23-1 is designated an ORF whose function remains uncertain. V was shortened by 4 bases and J by 8 bases, with 14 bases between the two germline ends. The CDR3 has 14 amino acids. The chain's CDR3 is CASSRPGAREKLFF. DNA for the CDR3: TGCGCCAGCAGTCGCCCAGGGGCAAGGGAAAAACTGTTTTTT.

The rearrangement uses TRBV29-1 and TRBJ2-1; the D is unclear. The CDR3 consists of 15 residues. CDR1 is SQVTM and CDR2 is ANQGSEA in the germline V gene. The germline V and J ends were trimmed by 1 base and 0 bases, with 10 bases remaining between them. This chain's CDR3 is CSVEGRTSSYNEQFF. The CDR3 region has the DNA TGCAGCGTTGAAGGTCGCACCAGCTCCTACAATGAGCAGTTCTTC.